The 2 T cell receptor beta chains below were found in one sample sequenced in a study of cytomegalovirus exposure and HLA in healthy donors. Primers for the PCR totalled 60 Vbeta and 13 Jbeta. The table came from immunoSEQ multiplex PCR; TCRdb's copy has only in-frame clones and leaves some out. The repertoire has roughly 130,000 clones, 70% to 85% of them found once; the top ten carry roughly 3%. Sequencing input: PBMCs. The receptors originated from a woman aged 60-70 years in good health and CMV-seropositive.

This clone was counted between two and nine times. One end of the junction varies from germline; a read error may be responsible. The rearrangement joins TRBV7-9 to TRBJ1-2; TRBD1 matches 8 bases. Per germline, CDR1 SEHNR and CDR2 FQNEAQ (reference sequence). The CDR3 contains 14 residues. As DNA, the CDR3 is TGTTCCAGCAACGCAGGGGGCTGGGGCTATGGCTACACCTTC. Its protein product is CSSNAGGWGYGYTF.

This rearrangement joins TRBV7-2 to TRBJ2-7; TRBD1 matches 7 bases. Germline CDR1 is SGHTA and CDR2 is FQGNSA. The CDR3 runs to 17 residues. The V and J ends lost 6 bases and 0 bases, in that order; junction bases with no gene match: 14. The CDR3 nucleotides are TGTGCCAGCAGATCCGTGCGAGGGACAGAAAGCTCCTACGAGCAGTACTTC. This gives the protein CASRSVRGTESSYEQYF.